Below are 31 T cell receptor beta chains sequenced from a single sample in a study of cytomegalovirus exposure and HLA in healthy donors. PCR primers comprised 60 Vbeta and 13 Jbeta primers. Measured with immunoSEQ multiplex PCR; TCRdb has only the in-frame clones, and not every one. Of some 150,000 clones in the sample, just under 85% were seen once. The sample taken for sequencing was PBMCs. The source is a woman aged 40 to 50 in good health and CMV-seronegative.

The J gene is TRBJ2-1, the V gene TRBV4-3; a weak D match, TRBD1 (6 bases). Germline V gives CDR1 LGHNA, CDR2 YSLEER. This CDR3 is built from 13 residues. Trimming took off 0 bases at V and 10 bases at J, with 10 bases between the two ends. The CDR3 region is CASSQDFRGEQFF. In DNA, the CDR3 is TGCGCCAGCAGCCAAGATTTTAGGGGGGAGCAGTTCTTC.

The chain's CDR3 is CASSPAGQFNQPQHF. The CDR3 DNA reads as TGTGCCAGCTCACCCGCGGGACAGTTCAATCAGCCCCAGCATTTT. The V call is TRBV28, the J call TRBJ1-5, with 7 bases that match TRBD1. Germline CDR1 and CDR2: MDHEN and SYDVKM. The CDR3 has 15 amino acids. J gave up 3 bases and V 8 bases, and 10 bases lay outside the gene matches.

The chain links TRBV4-2 to TRBJ1-4; D is ambiguous. V dropped 1 base and J dropped 8 bases, with 8 bases sitting between them. The germline V gene has CDR1 LGHNA and CDR2 YNFKEQ. CDR3 size: 13 residues. CDR3 in amino acids: CASSQAHQEKLFF. CDR3 nucleotide sequence: TGTGCCAGCAGCCAAGCTCATCAGGAAAAACTGTTTTTT.

The gene calls are TRBV4-1 and TRBJ2-1, with D possibly matching TRBD2 (6 bases). CDR3 length: 15 residues. Germline-derived CDR1 and CDR2 are MGHRA and YSYEKL. The V and J ends lost 3 bases and 12 bases respectively, with 21 bases between them. CDR3: CASSQGRRGIYRQFF. CDR3 sequence (DNA): TGCGCCAGCAGCCAGGGCAGACGGGGGATCTATCGGCAGTTCTTC.

The CDR3 DNA follows: TGTGCCAGCAGCTTATCCACAGGGGATCAGCCCCAGCATTTT. Translation gives CASSLSTGDQPQHF. The V gene is TRBV7-9, the J gene TRBJ1-5; 7 positions agree with TRBD1. The CDR3 is 14 residues long. After removal of 2 bases from V and 5 bases from J, the junction contained 3 bases not matched to a gene. Germline V lookup: CDR1 SEHNR, CDR2 FQNEAQ (reference sequence). The complete variable domain, with remaining parts taken from reference TRBV7-9 and TRBJ1-5, reads DTGVSQNPRHKITKRGQNVTFRCDPISEHNRLYWYRQTLGQGPEFLTYFQNEAQLEKSRLLSDRFSAERPKGSFSTLEIQRTEQGDSAMYLCASSLSTGDQPQHFGDGTRLSIL.

This chain uses TRBV6-5 with TRBJ2-1; 7 bases are a match to TRBD1. Germline V gene data show CDR1 as MNHEY and CDR2 as SVGAGI. Losses at the gene ends were 3 bases for V and 4 bases for J; bases not matched to a gene: 9. The CDR3 length is 16 residues. CDR3 in DNA: TGTGCCAGCAGTTATCGAGGGGGCAGCGGTTACAATGAGCAGTTCTTC. Protein: CASSYRGGSGYNEQFF.

CDR3 nucleotide sequence: TGTGCCAGCAGCCAAGACGGGGGGCGCGAGACTGAAGCTTTCTTT. This gives the protein CASSQDGGRETEAFF. V usage is TRBV7-9 and J usage is TRBJ1-1; D might be TRBD1 (6 bases). This CDR3 has 15 amino acids. V dropped 5 bases and J dropped 5 bases, with 18 bases sitting between them. The germline V gene has CDR1 SEHNR and CDR2 FQNEAQ (reference sequence).

The chain joins TRBV2 to TRBJ2-7, with a possible D match to TRBD2 (5 bases). The V gene's germline CDR1 is SNHLY and CDR2 FYNNEI. This CDR3 region has 16 residues. Trimming stripped 5 bases from V and 9 bases from J, with 26 bases between. In DNA, the CDR3 is TGTGCCAGCAGTCACCCCCTAGCCACCGAACCTTTTAGGCAGTACTTC. Translation: CASSHPLATEPFRQYF. Full variable domain (rest looked up from reference TRBV2 and TRBJ2-7): EPEVTQTPSHQVTQMGQEVILRCVPISNHLYFYWYRQILGQKVEFLVSFYNNEISEKSEIFDDQFSVERPDGSNFTLKIRSTKLEDSAMYFCASSHPLATEPFRQYFGPGTRLTVT.

There are a few counts of this clone. V gene TRBV7-3 combines with J gene TRBJ2-1; D uncertain. The CDR3 runs 17 residues. CDR1 and CDR2 (germline): SGHTA, FQGTGA. V was cut by 4 bases and J by 6 bases, with 22 bases left in between. CDR3 residues: CASSSGPVGLVGNEQFF. The CDR3 nucleotides read TGTGCCAGCAGCTCAGGCCCCGTCGGATTAGTAGGCAATGAGCAGTTCTTC.

The V call is TRBV28, the J call TRBJ2-7, with 7 bases matching TRBD2. Germline V lookup: CDR1 MDHEN, CDR2 SYDVKM. The CDR3 covers 14 residues. V lost 11 bases, J lost 2 bases, and 12 bases stayed unmatched. The CDR3 loop reads CASGGAGSPYEQYF. CDR3 nucleotide sequence: TGTGCCTCAGGAGGAGCGGGGTCCCCCTACGAGCAGTACTTC.

The sample holds a few counts of this clone. The rearrangement links TRBV11-2 to TRBJ2-1; 9 bases map to TRBD2. The germline CDR1 and CDR2 sequences are SGHAT and FQNNGV. CDR3 length equals 16 residues. After removal of 0 bases from V and 5 bases from J, the junction contained 5 bases not matched to a gene. The CDR3 here is CASSLDISGSHNEQFF. The DNA of the CDR3 is TGTGCCAGCAGCTTAGATATTAGCGGGAGTCACAATGAGCAGTTCTTC.

The V and J genes are TRBV7-2 and TRBJ1-1; the D gene is possibly TRBD1 (5 bases). The length of the CDR3 is 14 residues. The V and J ends lost 4 bases and 2 bases respectively, with 11 bases between them. CDR1 SGHTA and CDR2 FQGNSA come from the germline V gene. DNA of the CDR3: TGTGCCAGCAGCTCGCAGGGCAGAAACACTGAAGCTTTCTTT. This gives the protein CASSSQGRNTEAFF.

The rearrangement joins TRBV5-1 to TRBJ2-2; tentatively, D is TRBD2 (6 bases). Germline V CDR1 and CDR2: SGHRS, YFSETQ. The CDR3 extends over 16 amino acids. V was clipped by 5 bases and J by 6 bases, with 20 bases between them. This CDR3 is CASSVGGHSTAGELFF. The CDR3 DNA follows: TGCGCCAGCAGTGTTGGAGGGCACAGTACGGCCGGGGAGCTGTTTTTT.

This sequence joins TRBV28 and TRBJ2-1; TRBD2 matches 12 bases. This CDR3 region has 14 residues. J gave up 15 bases and V 8 bases, and 14 bases lay outside the gene matches. CDR1 and CDR2 from the germline V gene are MDHEN and SYDVKM. For the CDR3, the DNA is TGTGCCAGCGGAATCCCAAGACTAGCGGGAGATGTGTTCTTC. Its translation is CASGIPRLAGDVFF. Based on the CDR3 plus reference TRBV28 and TRBJ2-1, the full variable domain is DVKVTQSSRYLVKRTGEKVFLECVQDMDHENMFWYRQDPGLGLRLIYFSYDVKMKEKGDIPEGYSVSREKKERFSLILESASTNQTSMYLCASGIPRLAGDVFFGPGTRLTVL.

The genes are TRBV25-1 and TRBJ2-7; D gene ambiguous. V gave up 7 bases and J gave up 3 bases, with 19 bases separating them. Germline values: CDR1 MGHDK, CDR2 SYGVNS. CDR3 length: 15 amino acids. The CDR3 loop reads CASILGPGSVYEQYF. For the CDR3, the DNA is TGTGCCAGCATCCTTGGGCCAGGATCGGTCTACGAGCAGTACTTC.

The chain carries TRBV4-1 and TRBJ2-7; possibly TRBD2 for D (5 bases). V was shortened by 1 base and J by 2 bases, with 30 bases between the two germline ends. This CDR3 has 21 amino acids. CDR1 is MGHRA, CDR2 YSYEKL, per germline. This CDR3 is CASSQGSWVRLVSPGTYEQYF. DNA for the CDR3: TGCGCCAGCAGCCAAGGCTCCTGGGTTAGGCTTGTCTCTCCGGGAACCTACGAGCAGTACTTC.

The chain employs TRBV27 and TRBJ2-7; possibly TRBD1 for D (6 bases). There are 13 residues in the CDR3. Germline loops: CDR1 MNHEY, CDR2 SMNVEV (reference sequence). Trimming removed 6 bases from V and 3 bases from J, with 12 bases in between. CDR3 coding DNA: TGTGCCAGCAGGGGGCAGGGGAACTACGAGCAGTACTTC. It encodes CASRGQGNYEQYF.

With respect to this clone: This CDR3 is also generated by other DNA sequences in the sample. The chain couples TRBV5-1 to TRBJ2-3; 8 bases map to TRBD2. The CDR3 extends over 15 amino acids. Per the germline V gene, CDR1 is SGHRS and CDR2 is YFSETQ. V trimming: 0 bases; J trimming: 0 bases; junction bases outside the gene matches: 0. The CDR3 DNA reads TGCGCCAGCAGCTTGGGACTAGCGAGCACAGATACGCAGTATTTT. Its protein is CASSLGLASTDTQYF.

The chain employs TRBV18 and TRBJ1-2; D ambiguous. Germline V CDR1 and CDR2: KGHSH, LQKENI. Trimming removed 2 bases at V and 5 bases at J, with 15 bases between. This CDR3 region has 15 residues. The CDR3 region has the DNA TGTGCCAGCTCACCAGAGAGAGGCAGCTTATATGGCTACACCTTC. Translating gives CASSPERGSLYGYTF. The entire variable domain, with the rest obtained from reference TRBV18 and TRBJ1-2, is as follows: NAGVMQNPRHLVRRRGQEARLRCSPMKGHSHVYWYRQLPEEGLKFMVYLQKENIIDESGMPKERFSAEFPKEGPSILRIQQVVRGDSAAYFCASSPERGSLYGYTFGSGTRLTVV.

The V gene is TRBV27, the J gene TRBJ1-4; D perhaps matches TRBD1 (6 bases). V was cut by 4 bases and J by 7 bases, with 10 bases left in between. The CDR3 sequence is 13 residues long. Per germline, CDR1 MNHEY and CDR2 SMNVEV (reference sequence). CDR3: CASSYRAGEKLFF. CDR3 bases: TGTGCCAGCAGTTACAGGGCCGGTGAAAAACTGTTTTTT.

This chain joins TRBV25-1 and TRBJ2-1; D unresolved. This CDR3 has 14 amino acids. The V gene lost 1 base and the J gene lost 3 bases, with 7 bases spanning the gap. Germline V gene data show CDR1 as MGHDK and CDR2 as SYGVNS. In nucleotides, the CDR3 is TGTGCCAGCAGTGAATCCCCAGACTACAATGAGCAGTTCTTC. Translation gives CASSESPDYNEQFF.

About this clone itself: Other DNA sequences in this specimen translate into the identical CDR3. V usage is TRBV27 and J usage is TRBJ2-1; 12 bases match TRBD2. Trimming cost V 5 bases and J 0 bases; bases outside gene matches: 5. CDR1 and CDR2 from the germline V gene are MNHEY and SMNVEV (reference sequence). The CDR3 totals 17 residues. The CDR3 DNA sequence: TGTGCCAGCAGTCTTCCGACTAGCGGGAGCTCCTACAATGAGCAGTTCTTC. Protein: CASSLPTSGSSYNEQFF.

The rearrangement uses TRBV7-9 and TRBJ1-2, with D perhaps TRBD1 (6 bases). Germline V gene data show CDR1 as SEHNR and CDR2 as FQNEAQ (reference sequence). CDR3 length: 15 residues. Trimming removed 0 bases from V and 6 bases from J, with 14 bases in between. The CDR3 loop is CASSLANWQGHGYTF. CDR3 DNA sequence: TGTGCCAGCAGCTTAGCGAATTGGCAGGGGCATGGCTACACCTTC.

The chain joins TRBV28 to TRBJ2-7; weak D call: TRBD1 (6 bases). Per germline, CDR1 MDHEN and CDR2 SYDVKM. V was cut by 6 bases and J by 1 base, with 13 bases left in between. This CDR3 has 14 amino acids. The CDR3 region has the DNA TGTGCCAGCAGCCGAGACAGGCCATCCTACGAGCAGTACTTC. It codes for CASSRDRPSYEQYF.

V and J are TRBV7-6 and TRBJ1-1; a possible D gene is TRBD1 (6 bases). This CDR3 spans 14 amino acids. Trimming shortened V by 5 bases and J by 3 bases, and 13 bases separated the two germline ends. CDR1 is SGHVS and CDR2 is FNYEAQ in the germline V gene. Here the CDR3 reads CASSPTDRYTEAFF. In DNA, the CDR3 is TGTGCCAGCAGCCCAACGGACAGATACACTGAAGCTTTCTTT.

The V gene is TRBV5-4, the J gene TRBJ2-1, with 8 bases fitting TRBD1. CDR1 and CDR2 (germline): SGHNT, YYREEE (reference sequence). CDR3 size: 16 residues. Trimming took 4 bases from V and 5 from J; bases not matched to a gene: 11. The CDR3 DNA is TGTGCCAGCAGCGTTCGGCGGACAGGGTTGAACAATGAGCAGTTCTTC. As protein: CASSVRRTGLNNEQFF.

The V and J genes are TRBV7-9 and TRBJ2-5, with D possibly TRBD1 on 6 matching bases. The V and J ends lost 4 bases and 3 bases respectively, with 12 bases between them. The CDR3 covers 14 residues. CDR1 and CDR2 (germline): SEHNR, FQNEAQ (reference sequence). The CDR3 reads CASSSVNREETQYF. CDR3 bases: TGTGCCAGCAGCTCCGTCAACAGGGAAGAGACCCAGTACTTC. Full variable domain (outside the CDR3, taken from reference TRBV7-9 and TRBJ2-5): DTGVSQNPRHKITKRGQNVTFRCDPISEHNRLYWYRQTLGQGPEFLTYFQNEAQLEKSRLLSDRFSAERPKGSFSTLEIQRTEQGDSAMYLCASSSVNREETQYFGPGTRLLVL.

V gene TRBV6-6 combines with J gene TRBJ2-5, with D perhaps matching TRBD1 (6 bases). The CDR3 totals 12 residues. Germline lookup yields CDR1 MNHNY and CDR2 SVGAGI (reference sequence). The V end lost 5 bases, the J end lost 11 bases, and 15 bases lay between the germline ends. The CDR3 DNA follows: TGTGCCAGCAGTCCTGGGCCCACAGGGCAGTACTTC. Protein sequence: CASSPGPTGQYF.

The chain is built from TRBV11-2 and TRBJ2-1; 9 bases are a match to TRBD2. Germline CDR1 is SGHAT and CDR2 is FQNNGV. With 5 bases clipped from V and 4 bases from J, the junction kept 3 bases outside the gene matches. The CDR3 has 14 amino acids. The CDR3 protein is CASSEAGGYNEQFF. As DNA, the CDR3 is TGTGCCAGCAGCGAGGCGGGAGGGTACAATGAGCAGTTCTTC. The whole variable domain, remainder taken from reference TRBV11-2 and TRBJ2-1, is EAGVAQSPRYKIIEKRQSVAFWCNPISGHATLYWYQQILGQGPKLLIQFQNNGVVDDSQLPKDRFSAERLKGVDSTLKIQPAKLEDSAVYLCASSEAGGYNEQFFGPGTRLTVL.

V usage is TRBV7-8 and J usage is TRBJ2-1; perhaps TRBD2 as D (6 bases). From germline, CDR1 is SGHVS and CDR2 FQNEAQ. Trimming took 5 bases from V and 1 from J, leaving 9 bases between them. This CDR3 spans 14 amino acids. The CDR3 DNA is TGTGCCAGCAGCCGGGACTCTTCCTACAATGAGCAGTTCTTC. It specifies CASSRDSSYNEQFF.

The rearrangement uses TRBV4-3 and TRBJ1-2, with TRBD1 as a possible D gene (6 bases). This CDR3 contains 15 residues. V lost 1 base and J 4 bases, leaving 13 bases between the germline ends. Germline loops: CDR1 LGHNA, CDR2 YSLEER. The CDR3 spells CASSQGFLTGYGYTF. The CDR3 DNA reads as TGCGCCAGCAGCCAAGGGTTTTTGACAGGCTATGGCTACACCTTC.